A selection of T cell receptor beta chains follows, all from one sample in a study of cytomegalovirus exposure and HLA in healthy donors. This table comes from immunoSEQ multiplex PCR, and its TCRdb copy is limited to in-frame clones, with some not included. The table includes nearly 100,000 clones, around 76% detected once. Source material: PBMCs. Every receptor here comes from a woman aged 55 to 70 in good health and CMV-seropositive. CDR3s include the opening cysteine and the closing phenylalanine or tryptophan. The D gene is left open where the match is weak. Clone size is stated in some rows and not others, as once, few, many or a class when expanded.

d_gene: TRBD2; j_gene: TRBJ2-7; len: 17; v_gene: TRBV9; abundance: NA; CDR3nt: TGTGCCAGCAGCGTAGGGGTTAGCGGGATGGGACCGTACGAGCAGTACTTC; CDR3aa: CASSVGVSGMGPYEQYF
d_gene: NA; j_gene: TRBJ1-3; len: 13; v_gene: TRBV9; abundance: NA; CDR3nt: TGTGCCAGCAGTCCTACCCCTGGAAACACCATATATTTT; CDR3aa: CASSPTPGNTIYF
d_gene: NA; j_gene: TRBJ1-2; len: 15; v_gene: TRBV28; abundance: NA; CDR3nt: TGTGCCAGCAGTCCTCCGGGAAAATCTAACTATGGCTACACCTTC; CDR3aa: CASSPPGKSNYGYTF
d_gene: TRBD1; j_gene: TRBJ1-3; len: 15; v_gene: TRBV7-9; abundance: NA; CDR3nt: TGTGCCAGCAGCTTTGGACAGGGAGCTGGAAACACCATATATTTT; CDR3aa: CASSFGQGAGNTIYF
d_gene: TRBD1; j_gene: TRBJ2-7; len: 12; v_gene: TRBV10-2; abundance: NA; CDR3nt: TGCGCCAGCAGGTTTACAGGGGGCGAGCAGTACTTC; CDR3aa: CASRFTGGEQYF
d_gene: TRBD2; j_gene: TRBJ2-1; len: 16; v_gene: TRBV9; abundance: NA; CDR3nt: TGTGCCAGCAGCGTAGGTAGCGGGAGGGAAAACAATGAGCAGTTCTTC; CDR3aa: CASSVGSGRENNEQFF
d_gene: TRBD1; j_gene: TRBJ1-2; len: 17; v_gene: TRBV7-7; abundance: NA; CDR3nt: TGTGCTAGCAGCATCGGACAGGGGCCCCATTCTTACTATGGCTACACCTTC; CDR3aa: CASSIGQGPHSYYGYTF
d_gene: NA; j_gene: TRBJ2-5; len: 14; v_gene: TRBV6-1; abundance: NA; CDR3nt: TGTGCCAGCAGTCCTTACGGACAGAATTATGAGCAGTACTTC; CDR3aa: CASSPYGQNYEQYF
d_gene: NA; j_gene: TRBJ2-2; len: 16; v_gene: TRBV5-1; abundance: NA; CDR3nt: TGCGCCAGCAAACAGGATCCCGGCGTGCCTACCGGGGAGCTGTTTTTT; CDR3aa: CASKQDPGVPTGELFF
d_gene: TRBD1; j_gene: TRBJ2-1; len: 13; v_gene: TRBV10-1; abundance: few; CDR3nt: TGCGCCAGCAATCCCGGGACAGGGAGTGAGCAGTTCTTC; CDR3aa: CASNPGTGSEQFF
d_gene: NA; j_gene: TRBJ2-2; len: 14; v_gene: TRBV4-2; abundance: NA; CDR3nt: TGTGCCAGCAGCCACCTAGATAGCACCGGGGAGCTGTTTTTT; CDR3aa: CASSHLDSTGELFF
d_gene: TRBD1; j_gene: TRBJ2-7; len: 15; v_gene: TRBV6-6; abundance: NA; CDR3nt: TGTGCCAGCAGTTCCCCGGGACAGGGTGTATACGAGCAGTACTTC; CDR3aa: CASSSPGQGVYEQYF
d_gene: NA; j_gene: TRBJ2-3; len: 11; v_gene: TRBV27; abundance: NA; CDR3nt: TGTGCCAGCACCTTAGCAGATACGCAGTATTTT; CDR3aa: CASTLADTQYF
d_gene: NA; j_gene: TRBJ1-5; len: 16; v_gene: TRBV28; abundance: once; CDR3nt: TGTGCCAGCAGCCGACGATTGCCGGGATCGGGACAGCCCCAGCATTTT; CDR3aa: CASSRRLPGSGQPQHF
d_gene: TRBD2; j_gene: TRBJ2-3; len: 15; v_gene: TRBV4-1; abundance: few; CDR3nt: TGCGCCAGCAGCCAGAACTTAGCGGGAGGGGATACGCAGTATTTT; CDR3aa: CASSQNLAGGDTQYF
d_gene: NA; j_gene: TRBJ1-2; len: 14; v_gene: TRBV10-3; abundance: NA; CDR3nt: TGTGCCATCAGTGAAATGGAAGGGGCCGATGGCTACACCTTC; CDR3aa: CAISEMEGADGYTF
d_gene: NA; j_gene: TRBJ1-6; len: 19; v_gene: TRBV2; abundance: NA; CDR3nt: TGTGCCAGCAGTGAAGGCACTAACTTAGCGAGCTCCTATAATTCACCCCTCCACTTT; CDR3aa: CASSEGTNLASSYNSPLHF
d_gene: TRBD2; j_gene: TRBJ2-7; len: 16; v_gene: TRBV7-2; abundance: NA; CDR3nt: TGTGCCAGCAGCCGGGGACTAGCGGGACCCTCCTACGAGCAGTACTTC; CDR3aa: CASSRGLAGPSYEQYF
d_gene: TRBD1; j_gene: TRBJ2-1; len: 17; v_gene: TRBV5-1; abundance: NA; CDR3nt: TGCGCCAGCAGCCCCTCGACAGGGATCGGGCCCTACAATGAGCAGTTCTTC; CDR3aa: CASSPSTGIGPYNEQFF
d_gene: NA; j_gene: TRBJ2-2; len: 13; v_gene: TRBV29-1; abundance: NA; CDR3nt: TGCAGCTTTTCGGACACGAACACCGGGGAGCTGTTTTTT; CDR3aa: CSFSDTNTGELFF
d_gene: NA; j_gene: TRBJ2-7; len: 12; v_gene: TRBV6-5; abundance: NA; CDR3nt: TGTGCCAGCAGTTCACAGGGAAACGAGCAGTACTTC; CDR3aa: CASSSQGNEQYF
d_gene: NA; j_gene: TRBJ2-1; len: 17; v_gene: TRBV5-1; abundance: once; CDR3nt: TGCGCCAGCAGCTTGGAGATGGGGGCTAGCTCCTACAATGAGCAGTTCTTC; CDR3aa: CASSLEMGASSYNEQFF
d_gene: NA; j_gene: TRBJ2-3; len: 15; v_gene: TRBV7-8; abundance: NA; CDR3nt: TGTGCCAGCAGCTCACCACCCGACAACACAGATACGCAGTATTTT; CDR3aa: CASSSPPDNTDTQYF
d_gene: TRBD1; j_gene: TRBJ1-2; len: 15; v_gene: TRBV2; abundance: NA; CDR3nt: TGTGCCAGCAGTGAATTAGGCAGGGGGAATTCTGGCTACACCTTC; CDR3aa: CASSELGRGNSGYTF
d_gene: TRBD2; j_gene: TRBJ2-1; len: 13; v_gene: TRBV29-1; abundance: NA; CDR3nt: TGCAGCGTCTCGGGACTAGCGTTAGGTGAGCAGTTCTTC; CDR3aa: CSVSGLALGEQFF
d_gene: TRBD1; j_gene: TRBJ2-7; len: 14; v_gene: TRBV6-5; abundance: NA; CDR3nt: TGTGCCAGCAAACTACAGGGGGTCCCCTACGAGCAGTACTTC; CDR3aa: CASKLQGVPYEQYF
d_gene: NA; j_gene: TRBJ2-5; len: 15; v_gene: TRBV7-9; abundance: NA; CDR3nt: TGTGCCAGCAGCTTAGCGGTCGGACTGCCAGTGGCCCAGTACTTC; CDR3aa: CASSLAVGLPVAQYF
d_gene: TRBD1; j_gene: TRBJ1-2; len: 13; v_gene: TRBV7-3; abundance: NA; CDR3nt: TGTGCCAGCAGCTCAGACAGGGCGGGTGGCTACACCTTC; CDR3aa: CASSSDRAGGYTF
d_gene: TRBD1; j_gene: TRBJ2-7; len: 13; v_gene: TRBV9; abundance: NA; CDR3nt: TGTGCCAGCAGCGTGGGGGACAGCTACGAGCAGTACTTC; CDR3aa: CASSVGDSYEQYF
d_gene: NA; j_gene: TRBJ2-1; len: 16; v_gene: TRBV6-5; abundance: NA; CDR3nt: TGTGCCAGCAGTTACAGGGACGGGACTTCCTACAATGAGCAGTTCTTC; CDR3aa: CASSYRDGTSYNEQFF
d_gene: TRBD1; j_gene: TRBJ2-7; len: 15; v_gene: TRBV5-5; abundance: few; CDR3nt: TGTGCCAGCAGCTCACGGACAGGGGTTTTGTACGAGCAGTACTTC; CDR3aa: CASSSRTGVLYEQYF
d_gene: NA; j_gene: TRBJ2-3; len: 15; v_gene: TRBV27; abundance: NA; CDR3nt: TGTGCCAGCAGTTTAAGGGGAAGCCTAGATGGTACGCAGTATTTT; CDR3aa: CASSLRGSLDGTQYF
d_gene: NA; j_gene: TRBJ1-2; len: 12; v_gene: TRBV30; abundance: NA; CDR3nt: TGTGCCTGGAGTGGCTTGCGCTATGGCTACACCTTC; CDR3aa: CAWSGLRYGYTF
d_gene: NA; j_gene: TRBJ1-3; len: 14; v_gene: TRBV7-9; abundance: NA; CDR3nt: TGTGCCAGCAGCTTAGTTCCCCTGGGAAACACCATATATTTT; CDR3aa: CASSLVPLGNTIYF
d_gene: NA; j_gene: TRBJ2-7; len: 14; v_gene: TRBV5-1; abundance: NA; CDR3nt: TGCGCCAGCAGTGGACAGGGAGGGTCCTACGAGCAGTACTTC; CDR3aa: CASSGQGGSYEQYF
d_gene: TRBD2; j_gene: TRBJ2-6; len: 19; v_gene: TRBV6-4; abundance: NA; CDR3nt: TGTGCCAGCAGTGGTTTAGCGGGAGATCCCCTAGATGGGGCCAACGTCCTGACTTTC; CDR3aa: CASSGLAGDPLDGANVLTF
d_gene: TRBD2; j_gene: TRBJ2-1; len: 15; v_gene: TRBV19; abundance: NA; CDR3nt: TGTGCCAGTAGTATAGATGGCCGGGGGGACTATGAGCAGTTCTTC; CDR3aa: CASSIDGRGDYEQFF
d_gene: TRBD1; j_gene: TRBJ2-3; len: 14; v_gene: TRBV5-3; abundance: NA; CDR3nt: TGTGCCAGAAGCAAGGGACAGGGATTAGATACGCAGTATTTT; CDR3aa: CARSKGQGLDTQYF
d_gene: NA; j_gene: TRBJ1-1; len: 14; v_gene: TRBV10-3; abundance: few; CDR3nt: TGTGCCATCAGTGAGGACGCGGGAATTACTGAAGCTTTCTTT; CDR3aa: CAISEDAGITEAFF
d_gene: NA; j_gene: TRBJ1-2; len: 15; v_gene: TRBV4-1; abundance: few; CDR3nt: TGCGCCAGCAGCCCCCGGGAGGGCTCTAACTATGGCTACACCTTC; CDR3aa: CASSPREGSNYGYTF
d_gene: TRBD2; j_gene: TRBJ2-3; len: 15; v_gene: TRBV15; abundance: NA; CDR3nt: TGTGCCACCAGCAGAGCGACTAGCGGCACAGATACGCAGTATTTT; CDR3aa: CATSRATSGTDTQYF
d_gene: NA; j_gene: TRBJ1-4; len: 14; v_gene: TRBV7-9; abundance: few; CDR3nt: TGTGCCAGCAGCTCCGGGAATTCTAATGAAAAACTGTTTTTT; CDR3aa: CASSSGNSNEKLFF
d_gene: TRBD1; j_gene: TRBJ2-7; len: 15; v_gene: TRBV19; abundance: NA; CDR3nt: TGTGCCAGTAGTATAGCCGGCAGGGGGCGGGTCGAGCAGTACTTC; CDR3aa: CASSIAGRGRVEQYF
d_gene: NA; j_gene: TRBJ2-5; len: 15; v_gene: TRBV18; abundance: NA; CDR3nt: TGTGCCAGCTCACCACCGGACCTACGGGGAGAGACCCAGTACTTC; CDR3aa: CASSPPDLRGETQYF
d_gene: NA; j_gene: TRBJ2-5; len: 15; v_gene: TRBV18; abundance: NA; CDR3nt: TGTGCCAGCTCACCAGCGCGGCAGCGCCAAGAGACCCAGTACTTC; CDR3aa: CASSPARQRQETQYF
d_gene: NA; j_gene: TRBJ1-5; len: 14; v_gene: TRBV6-5; abundance: NA; CDR3nt: TGTGCCAGCTCAGGGGATTGGAGCAATCAGCCCCAGCATTTT; CDR3aa: CASSGDWSNQPQHF
d_gene: TRBD1; j_gene: TRBJ2-7; len: 14; v_gene: TRBV5-1; abundance: NA; CDR3nt: TGCGCCAGCAGCTCCGGACAGGGTGGCGCCGAGCAGTACTTC; CDR3aa: CASSSGQGGAEQYF
d_gene: NA; j_gene: TRBJ1-3; len: 14; v_gene: TRBV10-3; abundance: few; CDR3nt: TGTGCCATCAGTGAGTCGACAAGTGGAAACACCATATATTTT; CDR3aa: CAISESTSGNTIYF
d_gene: NA; j_gene: TRBJ2-4; len: 15; v_gene: TRBV28; abundance: NA; CDR3nt: TGTGCCAGCAGCTACACAGGAATCGGCAAAAACATTCAGTACTTC; CDR3aa: CASSYTGIGKNIQYF
d_gene: NA; j_gene: TRBJ1-1; len: 14; v_gene: TRBV6-1; abundance: NA; CDR3nt: TGTGCCAGCAGTAAAGACAGGAGCTACACTGAAGCTTTCTTT; CDR3aa: CASSKDRSYTEAFF
d_gene: TRBD1; j_gene: TRBJ1-6; len: 14; v_gene: TRBV30; abundance: once; CDR3nt: TGTGCCTGGAACCAAGACAGGGGAAATTCACCCCTCCACTTT; CDR3aa: CAWNQDRGNSPLHF
d_gene: TRBD1; j_gene: TRBJ2-2; len: 16; v_gene: TRBV18; abundance: NA; CDR3nt: TGTGCCAGCTCACCATCGGGACAGGGAAACACCGGGGAGCTGTTTTTT; CDR3aa: CASSPSGQGNTGELFF
d_gene: TRBD2; j_gene: TRBJ2-1; len: 16; v_gene: TRBV7-9; abundance: NA; CDR3nt: TGTGCCAGCAGCCCAACGGGAGGGCCTTTGTACAATGAGCAGTTCTTC; CDR3aa: CASSPTGGPLYNEQFF
d_gene: NA; j_gene: TRBJ2-2; len: 16; v_gene: TRBV30; abundance: NA; CDR3nt: TGTGCCTGGAGTGTACGGGGAGGGGGTAACACCGGGGAGCTGTTTTTT; CDR3aa: CAWSVRGGGNTGELFF
d_gene: NA; j_gene: TRBJ1-3; len: 13; v_gene: TRBV9; abundance: NA; CDR3nt: TGTGCCAGCCGTGCGGGAGATCGTAACACCATATATTTT; CDR3aa: CASRAGDRNTIYF